These T cell receptor beta chains were read from a single sample in a study of blood T cell repertoires in COVID-19. Sequencing was performed with immunoSEQ multiplex PCR; in TCRdb, only in-frame clones are kept and a portion is missing. The repertoire has 200,000 or so clones, roughly 86% of them found once; the top ten carry around 2.7%. What was sequenced was peripheral blood. The receptors come from a man aged 55 to 70 with acute or convalescent COVID-19. Both conserved end residues are part of each CDR3. A D gene is named only where the DNA matches it firmly. The listing skips clone size in some rows; elsewhere it reads once, few, many or a size class.

>-|TRBV24-1|TRBJ1-2|-
CATSEGRTYYGYTF
TGTGCCACCAGTGAAGGAAGGACTTACTATGGCTACACCTTC
>-|TRBV18|TRBJ1-2|-
CASSALSRDGYTF
TGTGCCAGCTCAGCACTCTCCAGGGATGGCTACACCTTC
>-|TRBV7-6|TRBJ2-5|-
CASSLRQGRNSGETQYF
TGTGCCAGCAGCCTAAGACAGGGTAGGAACAGCGGGGAGACCCAGTACTTC
>-|TRBV5-6|TRBJ2-1|-
CASDQGQGSYNEQFF
TGTGCCAGCGATCAGGGGCAGGGGTCCTACAATGAGCAGTTCTTC
>many|TRBV7-3|TRBJ2-7|-
CASSPGGGGHEQYF
TGTGCCAGCAGCCCCGGTGGGGGCGGCCACGAGCAGTACTTC
>-|TRBV5-1|TRBJ1-1|TRBD1
CASKRGDRNTEAFF
TGCGCCAGCAAAAGGGGGGACAGAAACACTGAAGCTTTCTTT
>-|TRBV6-5|TRBJ1-1|-
CASSDTRGDTEAFF
TGTGCCAGCAGCGACACGCGGGGGGACACTGAAGCTTTCTTT
>-|TRBV27|TRBJ2-7|TRBD1
CASSPGQVTYEQYF
TGTGCCAGCAGCCCGGGACAGGTTACCTACGAGCAGTACTTC
>-|TRBV7-9|TRBJ1-4|TRBD1
CASSLRITGAGANEKLFF
TGTGCCAGCAGCTTAAGGATTACAGGGGCCGGAGCTAATGAAAAACTGTTTTTT
>-|TRBV6-5|TRBJ1-3|TRBD1
CATEQGSSGNTIYF
TGTGCCACCGAACAGGGGAGCTCTGGAAACACCATATATTTT
>-|TRBV12-3/TRBV12-4|TRBJ1-2|-
CASSLVAPYGYTF
TGTGCCAGCAGTTTAGTGGCACCCTATGGCTACACCTTC
>-|TRBV5-5|TRBJ2-7|-
CASSPFLAQTYEQYF
TGTGCCAGCAGCCCATTTTTAGCGCAGACCTACGAGCAGTACTTC
>-|TRBV7-9|TRBJ2-3|-
CASSLRAPGGTQYF
TGTGCCAGCAGCTTACGGGCCCCCGGGGGTACGCAGTATTTT
>-|TRBV6-5|TRBJ1-1|-
CASSPVAGNTEAFF
TGTGCCAGCAGTCCTGTGGCGGGTAACACTGAAGCTTTCTTT
>-|TRBV5-4|TRBJ1-6|-
CASSPTTVDNSPLHF
TGTGCCAGCAGCCCGACGACAGTAGATAATTCACCCCTCCACTTT
>-|TRBV6-5|TRBJ2-1|-
CASRQVSYNEQFF
TGTGCCAGCAGACAGGTCTCCTACAATGAGCAGTTCTTC
>once|TRBV2|TRBJ2-3|-
CASEQVYRSTDTQYF
TGTGCCAGTGAACAAGTTTACAGAAGCACAGATACGCAGTATTTT
>-|TRBV5-5|TRBJ2-7|-
CASSLPIKYERYF
TGTGCCAGCAGCTTGCCGATAAAGTACGAGCGGTACTTC
>once|TRBV28|TRBJ2-7|TRBD1
CASSSGMGQAYEQYF
TGTGCCAGCAGCTCCGGGATGGGACAGGCCTACGAGCAGTACTTC
>-|TRBV23-1|TRBJ1-5|TRBD1
CASNSPGTVYFNYQPQHF
TGCGCCAGTAATTCGCCCGGGACAGTCTATTTTAACTACCAGCCCCAGCATTTT
>-|TRBV6-5|TRBJ2-3|-
CASIDRGREADTQYF
TGTGCCAGCATCGACAGGGGCCGGGAGGCAGATACGCAGTATTTT
>-|TRBV7-5|TRBJ2-5|-
CARSTWASGGLGVETQYF
TGTGCCAGAAGCACATGGGCTAGCGGGGGGTTGGGGGTGGAGACCCAGTACTTC